A selection of T cell receptor beta chains follows, all from one sample in a study of cytomegalovirus exposure and HLA in healthy donors. The method was immunoSEQ multiplex PCR; TCRdb's version includes in-frame clones alone and lacks a portion of them. In the table there are 60,000 to 65,000 clones, around 96% of which are singletons. Input material: PBMCs. The receptors shown here come from a woman under 30 in good health and CMV-seronegative. Both conserved end residues are part of each CDR3. Fields, in order: clone size, V gene, J gene, D gene, CDR3 protein, CDR3 DNA. The D gene is left open where the match is weak. Clone size is given for some rows only: seen once, a few or many times, or a class if the clone is expanded.

-,TRBV11-1,TRBJ2-7,-,CASSPTDSPEYEQYF,TGTGCCAGCAGCCCCACGGACAGTCCAGAATACGAGCAGTACTTC
once,TRBV9,TRBJ2-3,TRBD2,CASNSYPTYSGPSTDTQYF,TGTGCCAGCAACTCGTACCCAACATATAGCGGGCCCAGCACAGATACGCAGTATTTT
once,TRBV19,TRBJ2-7,TRBD1,CASSDRVTYEQYF,TGTGCCAGTAGCGACAGGGTTACCTACGAGCAGTACTTC
-,TRBV9,TRBJ2-4,TRBD1,CASSPSRGQGAPAKNIQYF,TGTGCCAGCAGCCCTAGTAGGGGACAGGGGGCCCCAGCCAAAAACATTCAGTACTTC
-,TRBV19,TRBJ2-1,TRBD2,CASGGFVAGGPSYNEQFF,TGTGCCAGTGGGGGATTCGTCGCGGGAGGGCCGTCCTACAATGAGCAGTTCTTC
-,TRBV28,TRBJ2-1,-,CASKKTVNEQFF,TGTGCCAGCAAAAAGACAGTCAATGAGCAGTTCTTC
-,TRBV6-5,TRBJ1-2,TRBD1,CASTPDRVDYGYTF,TGTGCCAGCACCCCGGACAGGGTTGACTATGGCTACACCTTC
-,TRBV10-3,TRBJ1-1,TRBD1,CAISQYPPGGTGGTEAFF,TGTGCCATCAGCCAATACCCCCCGGGCGGGACAGGGGGCACTGAAGCTTTCTTT
-,TRBV9,TRBJ2-7,TRBD1,CASTPGTGSYEQYF,TGTGCCAGCACCCCCGGGACAGGGTCCTACGAGCAGTACTTC
-,TRBV28,TRBJ1-1,TRBD1,CASSPATGGNTEAFF,TGTGCCAGCAGTCCCGCGACAGGGGGGAACACTGAAGCTTTCTTT
once,TRBV7-2,TRBJ2-3,TRBD2,CASSPVAGLTDTQYF,TGTGCCAGCAGCCCCGTAGCGGGATTGACAGATACGCAGTATTTT
-,TRBV7-2,TRBJ1-2,-,CASSLGMTAQRSGYTF,TGTGCCAGCAGCTTAGGGATGACAGCCCAGAGGTCTGGCTACACCTTC
-,TRBV5-4,TRBJ2-1,TRBD2,CASSLSGGEQFF,TGTGCCAGCAGCCTCAGCGGGGGTGAGCAGTTCTTC
-,TRBV28,TRBJ2-3,TRBD2,CASSRLAGGPDTQYF,TGTGCCAGCAGTCGACTAGCGGGGGGCCCAGATACGCAGTATTTT
-,TRBV4-3,TRBJ2-5,TRBD1,CASSQRTGETQYF,TGCGCCAGCAGCCAAAGGACAGGGGAGACCCAGTACTTC
-,TRBV6-4,TRBJ2-5,TRBD1,CAKASQGARSMKTQYF,TGTGCCAAAGCCTCACAGGGGGCGCGTTCTATGAAGACCCAGTACTTC
-,TRBV6-9,TRBJ2-7,TRBD1,CASRSGQISYYEQYF,TGTGCCAGCAGATCGGGACAGATAAGTTACTACGAGCAGTACTTC
-,TRBV7-6,TRBJ2-1,-,CASSLVAGNNEQFF,TGTGCCAGCAGCTTAGTTGCAGGGAACAATGAGCAGTTCTTC
-,TRBV27,TRBJ2-2,TRBD2,CASSLAGDTGELFF,TGTGCCAGCAGTTTGGCGGGGGACACCGGGGAGCTGTTTTTT
-,TRBV5-1,TRBJ2-5,-,CASSPGDWGETQYF,TGCGCCAGCAGCCCTGGGGACTGGGGGGAGACCCAGTACTTC
-,TRBV19,TRBJ2-4,TRBD2,CARRGGPKNIQYF,TGTGCCCGCCGGGGGGGCCCCAAAAACATTCAGTACTTC
-,TRBV19,TRBJ2-7,-,CASSPKTSWTDEQYF,TGTGCCAGTAGTCCGAAAACTAGCTGGACGGACGAGCAGTACTTC
-,TRBV19,TRBJ2-7,-,CASSRGFPYEQYF,TGTGCCAGTAGTCGGGGGTTCCCCTACGAGCAGTACTTC
-,TRBV4-3,TRBJ2-5,TRBD2,CASSQEASGGWETQYF,TGCGCCAGCAGCCAAGAGGCTAGCGGGGGTTGGGAGACCCAGTACTTC
-,TRBV4-2,TRBJ1-5,TRBD1,CASSQDSGQGRQPQHF,TGTGCCAGCAGCCAAGATTCGGGACAGGGCCGGCAGCCCCAGCATTTT
-,TRBV27,TRBJ2-4,-,CASSLGSGSRNIQYF,TGTGCCAGCAGCCTCGGGAGTGGGTCTAGAAACATTCAGTACTTC
-,TRBV30,TRBJ2-1,TRBD2,CAWSSPSGAPYNEQFF,TGTGCCTGGAGTTCACCTAGCGGGGCCCCCTACAATGAGCAGTTCTTC
-,TRBV2,TRBJ2-5,TRBD1,CASSGAGDRGLETQYF,TGTGCCAGCAGTGGGGCCGGGGACAGAGGACTGGAGACCCAGTACTTC
-,TRBV14,TRBJ2-3,TRBD2,CASSQGRGYTDTQYF,TGTGCCAGCAGCCAAGGGCGGGGGTACACAGATACGCAGTATTTT
-,TRBV7-9,TRBJ2-3,-,CASSLERSTDTQYF,TGTGCCAGCAGCTTAGAGCGGAGCACAGATACGCAGTATTTT
-,TRBV10-3,TRBJ1-5,-,CAISESPPGGPQHF,TGTGCCATCAGTGAGTCCCCCCCCGGTGGGCCCCAGCATTTT
-,TRBV28,TRBJ2-7,-,CASSLRLLAAYEQYF,TGTGCCAGCAGTTTAAGGCTTCTGGCGGCCTACGAGCAGTACTTC
-,TRBV28,TRBJ2-7,-,CATSRSYYEQYF,TGTGCCACCTCGAGGAGCTACTACGAGCAGTACTTC
-,TRBV5-6,TRBJ2-3,-,CASSLGHYTDTQYF,TGTGCCAGCAGCTTAGGCCACTACACAGATACGCAGTATTTT
-,TRBV30,TRBJ2-7,TRBD1,CAWSVQGAREQYF,TGTGCCTGGAGTGTACAGGGGGCTCGCGAGCAGTACTTC
-,TRBV5-4,TRBJ2-3,TRBD1,CASSRPDRGVPDTQYF,TGTGCCAGCAGCCGACCGGACAGGGGGGTACCAGATACGCAGTATTTT
-,TRBV6-4,TRBJ1-1,TRBD1,CASRSTGMNTEAFF,TGTGCCAGCAGATCGACAGGGATGAACACTGAAGCTTTCTTT
-,TRBV10-3,TRBJ2-7,TRBD2,CAIGRGDGAYEQYF,TGTGCCATCGGTCGGGGGGACGGTGCCTACGAGCAGTACTTC
-,TRBV7-3,TRBJ2-4,-,CASSLGSTPQAKNIQYF,TGTGCCAGCAGCTTAGGGTCGACACCCCAAGCCAAAAACATTCAGTACTTC
-,TRBV7-9,TRBJ1-2,-,CASTVAQGYTF,TGTGCCAGCACCGTCGCCCAGGGCTACACCTTC
-,TRBV5-1,TRBJ2-1,TRBD1,CASSPAGTGVNEQFF,TGCGCCAGCAGCCCTGCTGGGACAGGGGTAAATGAGCAGTTCTTC
once,TRBV30,TRBJ2-5,-,CAWRGPPQETQYF,TGTGCCTGGAGGGGCCCCCCCCAAGAGACCCAGTACTTC
-,TRBV9,TRBJ2-2,-,CASSVGRGELFF,TGTGCCAGCAGCGTAGGCCGCGGGGAGCTGTTTTTT
-,TRBV5-1,TRBJ2-5,TRBD2,CASSTTRQSGGTAETQYF,TGCGCCAGCAGCACCACTCGTCAGAGCGGGGGAACCGCAGAGACCCAGTACTTC
-,TRBV30,TRBJ1-3,-,CAWTPRGASSGNTIYF,TGTGCCTGGACCCCCCGTGGAGCGAGCTCTGGAAACACCATATATTTT
-,TRBV6-6,TRBJ1-5,TRBD1,CASSPRTGLNQPQHF,TGTGCCAGCAGCCCCCGGACAGGGCTAAATCAGCCCCAGCATTTT
-,TRBV18,TRBJ1-1,TRBD1,CASSLTGQRVNTEAFF,TGTGCCAGCTCACTGACAGGGCAGAGGGTGAACACTGAAGCTTTCTTT
-,TRBV7-9,TRBJ2-2,TRBD1,CASSLVPRDRPNTGELFF,TGTGCCAGCAGCTTAGTACCCCGGGACAGGCCTAACACCGGGGAGCTGTTTTTT
once,TRBV6-6,TRBJ1-2,TRBD1,CASSRTGAAYGYTF,TGTGCCAGCAGCCGAACAGGGGCGGCCTATGGCTACACCTTC
-,TRBV19,TRBJ2-1,-,CASRGDEQFF,TGTGCCAGTAGAGGGGATGAGCAGTTCTTC
-,TRBV15,TRBJ1-5,-,CATTDRGNQPQHF,TGTGCCACCACCGACCGAGGGAATCAGCCCCAGCATTTT
-,TRBV5-8,TRBJ2-7,-,CASNPNSPGWYEQYF,TGTGCCAGCAACCCGAACTCCCCCGGGTGGTACGAGCAGTACTTC
-,TRBV4-3,TRBJ2-7,-,CASSQDYAGGYEQYF,TGCGCCAGCAGCCAAGATTACGCGGGCGGGTACGAGCAGTACTTC
-,TRBV29-1,TRBJ1-2,-,CSVVGIRGGGYTF,TGCAGCGTTGTCGGCATCCGGGGGGGTGGCTACACCTTC
-,TRBV7-3,TRBJ2-3,TRBD1,CASSADRSTDTQYF,TGTGCCAGCAGCGCGGACAGGAGCACAGATACGCAGTATTTT
-,TRBV6-4,TRBJ1-2,TRBD1,CASSEGTGGGDGYTF,TGTGCCAGCAGTGAAGGGACAGGGGGCGGTGATGGCTACACCTTC
-,TRBV30,TRBJ1-1,-,CAWSPVGGRTEAFF,TGTGCCTGGAGCCCAGTGGGGGGTAGGACTGAAGCTTTCTTT
-,TRBV7-2,TRBJ2-1,-,CASSFRGGRQFF,TGTGCCAGCAGCTTCCGGGGAGGCCGGCAGTTCTTC
-,TRBV6-5,TRBJ2-3,-,CASRFVPSTDTQYF,TGTGCCAGCAGATTTGTCCCTAGCACAGATACGCAGTATTTT